This TCR beta chain came from a study of blood T cells in healthy people across ages. Notes on this clonotype: The antigen is undetermined.

Primed by a sample-barcoded 5' primer and a J-beta primer mix, a second PCR proceeded for about 6 to 11 cycles. Each cDNA molecule was tagged by a template-switch adaptor with 12 random nucleotides. TCRdb used MiXCR to reprocess the 5' RACE reads, holding one entry per CDR3 protein. The sample has about 1.7 million distinct CDR3 sequences, roughly 30% seen once. Study outcomes and limitations: PBMCs that were unsorted prevented a conclusive naive versus antigen-experienced comparison. Older age coincided with a roughly linear decline in TCR beta diversity per million T cells.

The CDR3 consists of 13 residues. Germline V CDR1 and CDR2: KGHDR, SFDVKD. Trimming at V came to 12 bases and at J to 6 bases, leaving 7 bases not matched to a gene. Each sample had at least 6 million PBMCs isolated. This TCR derives from a woman between 25 and 40 years old in good health. This chain uses TRBV24-1 with TRBJ2-2, with TRBD1 matching over 9 bases. The material sequenced was blood. This CDR3 reads CASTGGIAGELFF. The DNA of the CDR3 is TGTGCCTCGACAGGGGGAATTGCCGGGGAGCTGTTTTTT.